Described below is a single T cell receptor beta chain sequence and its context. The data originate from a study of blood T cell repertoires in COVID-19. V shed 1 base and J shed 4 bases, with 5 bases lying between them. The germline V gene has CDR1 MGHRA and CDR2 YSYEKL. CDR3 length equals 14 residues. The table came from immunoSEQ multiplex PCR; TCRdb's copy has only in-frame clones and leaves some out. This table has some 70,000 clones, approximately 83% appearing once. This sequence originates from a man between 35 and 55 years old with COVID-19, enrolled during active disease. Sequencing was done on a sample of peripheral blood. The chain has TRBV4-1 and TRBJ2-6; D call uncertain. In DNA form, the CDR3 reads TGCGCCAGCAGCCAAGTGGGCGGGGCCAACGTCCTGACTTTC. Protein: CASSQVGGANVLTF.